These 11 T cell receptor beta chains were sequenced from one sample in a study of breast tumors, draining lymph nodes, adjacent tissues. Samples came from axillary lymph nodes draining the breast cancer. One entry per CDR3 protein, called by TCRdb with MiXCR from the multiplex PCR reads. The sample has approximately 130,000 distinct CDR3 sequences, 21% seen once. Sample: axillary lymph node tissue. Receptor source: a female donor with breast cancer. Some clones in this sample may be carry-over from other donors' samples.

Concerning this clonotype itself: A read error is possible here, since a much larger clone lies one base away. This chain connects TRBV29-1 to TRBJ2-7; possibly TRBD1 for D (6 bases). Germline-derived CDR1 and CDR2 are SQVTM and ANQGSEA. Trimming stripped 3 bases from V and 2 bases from J, with 26 bases between. The CDR3 contains 18 residues. The CDR3 loop is CSVEYRCIRGNGAYEQYF. DNA for the CDR3: TGCAGCGTTGAGTATCGCTGTATAAGGGGGAACGGAGCCTACGAGCAGTACTTC.

The table lists this clonotype with a few counts. The chain joins TRBV12-3 or TRBV12-4 to TRBJ1-2; TRBD1 matches 8 bases. V was pared by 7 bases and J by 0 bases, with 7 bases of the junction left unmatched. This CDR3 region has 15 residues. CDR3 amino acids: CASTLRQGPNYGYTF. The CDR3 region has the DNA TGTGCCAGCACTCTCCGACAGGGGCCTAACTATGGCTACACCTTC.

This clonotype has at least ten counts. Written as DNA, the CDR3 is TGCAGTGCTAGAGATGGCATTGGGGATGGCTACACCTTC. It encodes CSARDGIGDGYTF. This chain connects TRBV20-1 to TRBJ1-2; no clear D gene. Germline V gene lookup returns CDR1 DFQATT and CDR2 SNEGSKA (reference sequence). Trimming stripped 0 bases from V and 6 bases from J, with 11 bases between. The CDR3 consists of 13 residues.

This clonotype was recorded at least ten times. This chain joins TRBV28 and TRBJ1-3; the D is unclear. The ends were cut back, 5 bases at V and 4 bases at J, with 12 bases in the middle. This CDR3 contains 14 residues. Per the germline V gene, CDR1 is MDHEN and CDR2 is SYDVKM. The CDR3 coding sequence is TGTGCCAGCAGTGCTACAACAGCCGGAAACACCATATATTTT. As protein: CASSATTAGNTIYF.

Worth noting for this clonotype: A single base separates this from a much larger clone, so it may be a read error. The chain employs TRBV9 and TRBJ2-3; 10 nucleotides agree with TRBD2. CDR1 is SGDLS, CDR2 YYNGEE, per germline. This CDR3 has 19 residues. The CDR3 region is CASSQTTFRLAGFTYTQYF. The CDR3 DNA follows: TGTGCCAGCAGCCAGACAACATTTCGACTAGCGGGTTTCACATATACGCAGTATTTT.

At least ten counts were recorded for this clonotype. The genes are TRBV24-1 and TRBJ2-3; D is perhaps TRBD1 (6 bases). Germline V lookup: CDR1 KGHDR, CDR2 SFDVKD. CDR3 length equals 15 residues. Deletions cut 3 bases from V and 4 bases from J, with 13 bases between. CDR3 coding DNA: TGTGCCACCAGTGATCCGACAGGTGGCCCAGATACGCAGTATTTT. Translation gives CATSDPTGGPDTQYF.

This clonotype was found many times. This chain joins TRBV18 and TRBJ2-7; D is possibly TRBD1 or TRBD2 (5 bases each). The CDR3 loop spans 15 amino acids. V was trimmed by 3 bases and J by 4 bases, leaving 16 bases between them. CDR1 is KGHSH and CDR2 is LQKENI in the germline V gene. DNA of the CDR3: TGTGCCAGCTCACCCAAATTGGGGGTCGGGTACGAGCAGTACTTC. This translates into CASSPKLGVGYEQYF.

The table lists this clonotype with many counts. The chain is built from TRBV10-1 and TRBJ2-7; 9 bases match TRBD1. Losses at the gene ends were 0 bases for V and 7 bases for J; bases not matched to a gene: 7. Germline CDR1 is WNHNN and CDR2 is SYGVQD (reference sequence). The CDR3 totals 15 residues. Here the CDR3 reads CASSESGQGLREQYF. The CDR3 coding sequence is TGCGCCAGCAGTGAGTCGGGACAGGGCCTGAGGGAGCAGTACTTC.

The table lists this clonotype with many counts. The rearrangement links TRBV2 to TRBJ2-5, with a possible D match to TRBD2 (5 bases). The length of the CDR3 is 14 residues. With 4 bases removed from V and 7 bases from J, the gap between germline ends came to 16 bases. Germline CDR1 is SNHLY and CDR2 is FYNNEI. The CDR3 reads CASSVGLAVGTQYF. The CDR3, as DNA: TGTGCCAGCAGTGTGGGTCTAGCAGTTGGGACCCAGTACTTC.

This chain's CDR3 is CASRDNQEGYTF. For the CDR3, the DNA is TGTGCCAGCAGAGACAATCAAGAGGGCTACACCTTC. The rearrangement joins TRBV12-3 or TRBV12-4 to TRBJ1-2; D uncertain. CDR3 size: 12 residues. V dropped 6 bases and J dropped 8 bases, with 13 bases sitting between them.

There are many counts of this clonotype. The chain has TRBV9 and TRBJ2-3; TRBD2 might be the D (7 bases). CDR1 SGDLS and CDR2 YYNGEE come from the germline V gene. The V gene lost 2 bases and the J gene lost 4 bases, with 17 bases spanning the gap. The length of the CDR3 is 16 residues. The CDR3 DNA reads as TGTGCCAGCAGCGTGGCAACAGGGCGGGGGTCAGATACGCAGTATTTT. Its protein product is CASSVATGRGSDTQYF.